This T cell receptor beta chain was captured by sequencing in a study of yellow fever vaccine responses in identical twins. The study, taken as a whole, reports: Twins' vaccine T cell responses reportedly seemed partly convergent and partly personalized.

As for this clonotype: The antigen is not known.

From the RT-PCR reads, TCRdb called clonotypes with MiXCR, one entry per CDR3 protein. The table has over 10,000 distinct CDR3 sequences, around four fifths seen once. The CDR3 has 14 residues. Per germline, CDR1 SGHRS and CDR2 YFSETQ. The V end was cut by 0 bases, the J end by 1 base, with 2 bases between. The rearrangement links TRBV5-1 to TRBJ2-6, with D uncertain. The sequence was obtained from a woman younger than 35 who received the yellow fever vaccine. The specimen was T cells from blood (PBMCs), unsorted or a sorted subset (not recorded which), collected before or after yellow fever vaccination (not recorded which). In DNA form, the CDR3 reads TGCGCCAGCAGCTTGGAATCTGGGGCCAACGTCCTGACTTTC. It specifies CASSLESGANVLTF.